This entry is about one T cell receptor beta chain. Its matching antigen is unknown. The data are from a study of OX40 agonist ivuxolimab in advanced cancers. Here immunoSEQ multiplex PCR was the method, and the copy in TCRdb shows in-frame clones only, minus some. The data hold around 41,000 clones, with about 87% observed a single time. Study-level results: The antigen specificity of the peripheral T cells (those that were expanded) was not determined. Expanded clones were, on average, more numerous in CD8+ T cells than in CD4+. Normalized expansion of T-cell clones was also low for some nonresponders.

Germline CDR1 SGHDT, CDR2 YYEEEE. The CDR3 consists of 11 residues. Trimming removed 6 bases at V and 4 bases at J, with 4 bases between. This receptor was obtained from an adult with an advanced solid tumor such as melanoma, head and neck, liver or kidney cancer. The material sequenced was CD4+ or CD8+ T cells sorted from blood, taken in a trial of the OX40 agonist ivuxolimab. This chain links TRBV5-6 with TRBJ1-4; D unresolved. The CDR3 nucleotides read TGTGCCAGCACCTTTAATGAAAAACTGTTTTTT. Amino acid sequence: CASTFNEKLFF.